This passage covers 20 T cell receptor beta chains from one sample sequenced in a study of T cell changes during pregnancy in multiple sclerosis. The repertoire was sequenced with immunoSEQ multiplex PCR; TCRdb's copy has only in-frame clones and lacks some. Of tens of thousands of clones listed, roughly 87% are singletons. Sequences were derived from CD8+ T cells from peripheral blood mononuclear cells, sampled after pregnancy. All receptors come from a female donor with multiple sclerosis, enrolled in a pregnancy study.

This rearrangement joins TRBV13 to TRBJ2-6, with D possibly being TRBD2 (5 bases). Between the trimmed V and J ends, which lost 5 bases and 0 bases, there was a span of 8 bases. The CDR3 is 15 amino acids. CDR1 PRHDT and CDR2 FYEKMQ come from the germline V gene (reference sequence). Here the CDR3 reads CASSSGDSGANVLTF. The DNA of the CDR3 is TGTGCCAGCAGCAGCGGAGACTCTGGGGCCAACGTCCTGACTTTC.

This chain uses TRBV2 with TRBJ2-7; TRBD2 agrees at 7 bases. The J segment lost 0 bases and the V segment lost 6 bases, leaving 11 bases of the junction unmatched. This CDR3 is 16 amino acids long. Germline V gene lookup returns CDR1 SNHLY and CDR2 FYNNEI. In DNA, the CDR3 is TGTGCCAGCAGGGGTGACCTAGCGGCAAGCTCCTACGAGCAGTACTTC. Protein product: CASRGDLAASSYEQYF.

This chain connects TRBV2 to TRBJ1-5, with D unclear. CDR3 length: 15 residues. Per the germline V gene, CDR1 is SNHLY and CDR2 is FYNNEI. V was cut by 4 bases and J by 4 bases, with 14 bases left in between. CDR3 sequence reads: CASSGSPGRNQPQHF. CDR3 DNA: TGTGCCAGCAGTGGGTCACCTGGGCGTAATCAGCCCCAGCATTTT.

The chain combines TRBV27 with TRBJ2-7; TRBD1 matches at 11 bases. CDR1 is MNHEY, CDR2 SMNVEV, per germline (reference sequence). This CDR3 is built from 14 residues. V trimming: 8 bases; J trimming: 1 base; junction bases outside the gene matches: 4. The chain's CDR3 is CASAWDRGSYEQYF. The CDR3 bases are TGTGCCAGCGCCTGGGACAGGGGGTCCTACGAGCAGTACTTC.

On this clone itself: One end of the junction is discordant with germline, which a read error may explain. V is TRBV7-9 and J is TRBJ2-2, with D perhaps matching TRBD1 (5 bases). Germline values: CDR1 SEHNR, CDR2 FQNEAQ (reference sequence). This CDR3 has 11 residues. CDR3 sequence reads: CASSLEGELFF. CDR3 in DNA: TGTGCCAGCAGCTTAGAAGGGGAACTGTTTTTT.

In its sample, this clone was seen once. The V gene is TRBV6-6, the J gene TRBJ2-3, with D possibly matching TRBD2 (6 bases). V dropped 2 bases and J dropped 1 base, with 13 bases sitting between them. This CDR3 comprises 16 residues. Germline V gene lookup returns CDR1 MNHNY and CDR2 SVGAGI (reference sequence). The CDR3 DNA sequence: TGTGCCAGCAGTTACCTGAAAGGGGAGGGCACAGATACGCAGTATTTT. Protein: CASSYLKGEGTDTQYF.

This clone was seen a handful of times. The V gene is TRBV5-6, the J gene TRBJ1-1, with a tentative D call TRBD1 (6 bases). Germline CDR1 and CDR2: SGHDT and YYEEEE. The germline V and J ends were trimmed by 4 bases and 5 bases, with 12 bases remaining between them. This CDR3 region has 13 residues. The CDR3 nucleotides are TGTGCCAGCAGCCCCAAGGGGGGGACTGAAGCTTTCTTT. This sequence encodes CASSPKGGTEAFF.

V and J are TRBV7-6 and TRBJ2-7, with 8 bases fitting TRBD1. The CDR3 runs to 14 residues. Germline V gives CDR1 SGHVS, CDR2 FNYEAQ. V lost 0 bases to trimming and J lost 4 bases; unmatched junction nucleotides: 2. The CDR3 DNA is TGTGCCAGCAGCTTAGCCGGGACAGGATACGAGCAGTACTTC. Translating it yields CASSLAGTGYEQYF. The full variable domain, completed using reference TRBV7-6 and TRBJ2-7, is GAGVSQSPRYKVTKRGQDVALRCDPISGHVSLYWYRQALGQGPEFLTYFNYEAQQDKSGLPNDRFSAERPEGSISTLTIQRTEQRDSAMYRCASSLAGTGYEQYFGPGTRLTVT.

In this sample, this clone turned up once. V gene TRBV18 combines with J gene TRBJ2-5, with 7 positions matching TRBD1. The CDR3 totals 15 residues. V gave up 3 bases and J gave up 0 bases; unmatched junction bases: 4. CDR1 and CDR2 (germline): KGHSH, LQKENI. CDR3 sequence (DNA): TGTGCCAGCTCACCCGACAGGGTATACCAAGAGACCCAGTACTTC. Its translation: CASSPDRVYQETQYF.

The J gene is TRBJ2-2, the V gene TRBV4-2; 8 positions match TRBD1. V lost 3 bases, J lost 2 bases, and 8 bases stayed unmatched. The germline V gene has CDR1 LGHNA and CDR2 YNFKEQ. This CDR3 is built from 17 residues. The CDR3 spells CASSQLDRGPNTGELFF. DNA for the CDR3: TGTGCCAGCAGCCAGCTAGACAGGGGCCCAAACACCGGGGAGCTGTTTTTT.

The chain employs TRBV27 and TRBJ2-1; a possible D gene is TRBD2 (6 bases). Trimming stripped 4 bases from V and 7 bases from J, with 17 bases between. The CDR3 runs to 15 residues. CDR1 is MNHEY and CDR2 is SMNVEV in the germline V gene (reference sequence). The CDR3 reads CASSSHRDSRNEQFF. In nucleotides, the CDR3 is TGTGCCAGCAGTTCCCACCGGGACTCCCGGAATGAGCAGTTCTTC.

The chain is built from TRBV7-3 and TRBJ2-2; perhaps TRBD2 as D (7 bases). This CDR3 comprises 15 residues. Germline CDR1 reads SGHTA; CDR2 reads FQGTGA. With 3 bases removed from V and 4 bases from J, the gap between germline ends came to 12 bases. CDR3 protein: CASSFDGGLTGELFF. The CDR3 nucleotides are TGTGCCAGCAGCTTCGACGGGGGGCTCACCGGGGAGCTGTTTTTT.

The J gene is TRBJ2-1, the V gene TRBV20-1; D call uncertain. The germline V and J ends were trimmed by 7 bases and 5 bases, with 6 bases remaining between them. The CDR3 totals 10 residues. Germline V lookup: CDR1 DFQATT, CDR2 SNEGSKA (reference sequence). The CDR3 DNA sequence: TGCAGTGTTGGCCACAATGAGCAGTTCTTC. Protein product: CSVGHNEQFF.

The chain has TRBV7-9 and TRBJ2-5; a possible D gene is TRBD1 (5 bases). With 8 bases removed from V and 2 bases from J, the gap between germline ends came to 15 bases. This CDR3 has 14 amino acids. Per germline, CDR1 SEHNR and CDR2 FQNEAQ (reference sequence). The CDR3 loop is CASVYRDRQETQYF. CDR3 DNA: TGTGCCAGCGTCTACCGAGACAGACAAGAGACCCAGTACTTC.

The rearrangement links TRBV6-1 to TRBJ2-2; TRBD1 aligns across 12 bases. Trimming took 3 bases from V and 12 from J; bases not matched to a gene: 11. The CDR3 loop spans 16 amino acids. Germline CDR1 and CDR2: MNHNS and SASEGT. The CDR3 DNA is TGTGCCAGCAGTGAGGGGGCCGGGACAGGGGGCAGGAAGCTGTTTTTT. This gives the protein CASSEGAGTGGRKLFF.

The J gene is TRBJ2-5, the V gene TRBV6-1, with TRBD1 matching 10 bases. The CDR3 is made up of 15 amino acids. Germline CDR1 and CDR2: MNHNS and SASEGT. The J segment lost 0 bases and the V segment lost 5 bases, leaving 3 bases of the junction unmatched. CDR3 sequence reads: CASSLTGGHQETQYF. CDR3 DNA: TGTGCCAGCAGTTTGACAGGGGGCCACCAAGAGACCCAGTACTTC.

This clone was detected only once. The rearrangement links TRBV27 to TRBJ2-7; 8 nucleotides line up with TRBD1. The V gene's germline CDR1 is MNHEY and CDR2 SMNVEV (reference sequence). This CDR3 comprises 16 residues. Trimming cost V 5 bases and J 1 base; bases outside gene matches: 10. CDR3 sequence: CASSPSTGDESYEQYF. CDR3 DNA: TGTGCCAGCAGTCCCTCGACAGGGGACGAGTCCTACGAGCAGTACTTC.

The chain has TRBV29-1 and TRBJ2-7; TRBD1 agrees at 7 bases. J lost 2 bases, V lost 4 bases, and 5 bases had no gene match. CDR3 length equals 13 residues. CDR1 is SQVTM, CDR2 ANQGSEA, per germline. Here the CDR3 reads CSVGRDRAYEQYF. In DNA form, the CDR3 reads TGCAGCGTTGGCCGGGACAGAGCCTACGAGCAGTACTTC.

This chain joins TRBV4-2 and TRBJ2-1; D is possibly TRBD2 (6 bases). In germline, CDR1 is LGHNA, CDR2 YNFKEQ. The CDR3 sequence is 16 residues long. V lost 5 bases and J 4 bases, leaving 18 bases between the germline ends. This chain's CDR3 is CASSLVGGTGYNEQFF. In DNA form, the CDR3 reads TGTGCCAGCAGCTTAGTGGGCGGGACCGGGTACAATGAGCAGTTCTTC.

This clone was picked up a small number of times. The chain joins TRBV30 to TRBJ2-2; 9 bases map to TRBD2. Germline CDR1 and CDR2: GTSNPN and SVGIG (reference sequence). The CDR3 totals 15 residues. V lost 0 bases, J lost 3 bases, and 2 bases stayed unmatched. The CDR3 is CAWSVQREDTGELFF. The CDR3 DNA sequence: TGTGCCTGGAGTGTCCAGCGGGAGGACACCGGGGAGCTGTTTTTT.